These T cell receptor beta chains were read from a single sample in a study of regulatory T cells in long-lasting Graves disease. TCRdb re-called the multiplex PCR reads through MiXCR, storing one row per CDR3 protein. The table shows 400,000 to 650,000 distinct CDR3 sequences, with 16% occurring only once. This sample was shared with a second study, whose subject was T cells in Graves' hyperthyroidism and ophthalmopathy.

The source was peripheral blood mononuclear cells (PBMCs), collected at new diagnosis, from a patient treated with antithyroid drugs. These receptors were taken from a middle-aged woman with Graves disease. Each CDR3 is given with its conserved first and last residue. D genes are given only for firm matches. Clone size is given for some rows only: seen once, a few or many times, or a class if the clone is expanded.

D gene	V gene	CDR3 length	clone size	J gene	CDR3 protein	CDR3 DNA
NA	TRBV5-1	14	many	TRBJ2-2	CASSLLLQSGELFF	TGCGCCAGCAGCTTGTTGCTCCAGTCCGGGGAGCTGTTTTTT
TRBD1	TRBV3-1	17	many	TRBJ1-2	CASSPSLHLLQGDGYTF	TGTGCCAGCAGCCCCTCTTTGCACCTACTTCAGGGGGATGGCTACACCTTC
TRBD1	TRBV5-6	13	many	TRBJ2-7	CASSPGGTYEQYF	TGTGCCAGCAGCCCAGGGGGCACCTACGAGCAGTACTTC
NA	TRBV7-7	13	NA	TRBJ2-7	CASSPGTQGEQYF	TGTGCTAGCAGCCCCGGGACCCAGGGCGAGCAGTACTTC
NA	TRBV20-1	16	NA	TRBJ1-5	CSARDPLDTGNQPQHF	TGCAGTGCTAGAGATCCCCTAGACACTGGCAATCAGCCCCAGCATTTT
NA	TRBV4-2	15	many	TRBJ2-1	CASRGLGSSYNEQFF	TGTGCCAGCAGGGGACTGGGGAGCTCCTACAATGAGCAGTTCTTC
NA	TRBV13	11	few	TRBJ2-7	CASSFVNEQYF	TGTGCCAGCAGCTTTGTCAACGAGCAGTACTTC
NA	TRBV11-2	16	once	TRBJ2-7	CASSPGRQGGHIEQYF	TGTGCCAGCAGCCCGGGGCGGCAGGGGGGCCACATCGAGCAGTACTTC
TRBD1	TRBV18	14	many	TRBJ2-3	CASSRTGGSDTQYF	TGTGCCAGCTCGCGAACAGGGGGCAGTGATACGCAGTATTTT
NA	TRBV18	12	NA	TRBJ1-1	CASSPWSTEAFF	TGTGCCAGCTCACCCTGGAGCACTGAAGCTTTCTTT
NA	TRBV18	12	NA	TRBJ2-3	CASSPPIFTQYF	TGTGCCAGCTCACCACCGATTTTTACGCAGTATTTT
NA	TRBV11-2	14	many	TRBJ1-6	CASSLTGINSPLHF	TGTGCCAGCAGTTTAACAGGGATTAATTCACCCCTCCACTTT
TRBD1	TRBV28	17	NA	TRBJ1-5	CASSRDRGTYSNQPQHF	TGTGCCAGCAGCAGGGACAGGGGGACGTATAGCAATCAGCCCCAGCATTTT
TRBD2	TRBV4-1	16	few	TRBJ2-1	CASSLPGRLAGGEQFF	TGCGCCAGCAGCCTCCCGGGGAGGCTAGCGGGAGGTGAGCAGTTCTTC
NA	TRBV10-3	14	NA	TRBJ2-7	CAIRPPGPIYEQYF	TGTGCCATCAGACCTCCGGGGCCGATCTACGAGCAGTACTTC
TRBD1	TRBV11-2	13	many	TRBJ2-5	CASSSRQGETQYF	TGTGCCAGCAGCTCACGACAGGGCGAGACCCAGTACTTC
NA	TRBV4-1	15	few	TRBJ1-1	CASSQDGLMNTEAFF	TGCGCCAGCAGCCAAGATGGCTTGATGAACACTGAAGCTTTCTTT
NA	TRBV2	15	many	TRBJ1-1	CASRYRVEWGTEAFF	TGTGCCAGCAGATACAGGGTGGAATGGGGCACTGAAGCTTTCTTT
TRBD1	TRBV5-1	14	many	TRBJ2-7	CASSSDRVTYEQYF	TGCGCCAGCAGCTCCGACAGGGTTACCTACGAGCAGTACTTC
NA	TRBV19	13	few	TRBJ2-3	CASSKGQTDTQYF	TGTGCCAGTAGTAAGGGGCAGACAGATACGCAGTATTTT
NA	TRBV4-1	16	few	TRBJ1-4	CASSPQAWLEEEKLFF	TGCGCCAGCAGCCCTCAGGCGTGGCTAGAGGAAGAAAAACTGTTTTTT
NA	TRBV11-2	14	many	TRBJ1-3	CASSLESAGNTIYF	TGTGCCAGCAGCTTAGAGTCTGCTGGAAACACCATATATTTT
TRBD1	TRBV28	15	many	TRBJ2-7	CASSSQGQGANEQYF	TGTGCCAGCAGTTCACAAGGACAGGGGGCGAACGAGCAGTACTTC
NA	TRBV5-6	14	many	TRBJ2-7	CASRGGFTSHEQYF	TGTGCCAGCAGAGGTGGTTTTACGAGCCACGAGCAGTACTTC
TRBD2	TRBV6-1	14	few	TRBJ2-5	CASRGGTLGETQYF	TGTGCCAGCAGGGGGGGGACCTTGGGAGAGACCCAGTACTTC
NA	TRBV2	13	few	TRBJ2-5	CASSEQLEETQYF	TGTGCCAGCAGTGAACAACTAGAAGAGACCCAGTACTTC
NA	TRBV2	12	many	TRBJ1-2	CASNRDGNGYTF	TGTGCCAGCAACCGGGACGGCAATGGCTACACCTTC
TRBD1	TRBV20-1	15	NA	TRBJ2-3	CSARGRDRVPDTQYF	TGCAGTGCTAGAGGCCGAGACAGGGTCCCAGATACGCAGTATTTT
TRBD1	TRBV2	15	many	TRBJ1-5	CASSDPDRVYQPQHF	TGTGCCAGCAGTGATCCGGACAGGGTTTATCAGCCCCAGCATTTT
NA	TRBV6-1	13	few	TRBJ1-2	CASRPPTGYGYTF	TGTGCCAGCAGACCCCCTACCGGGTATGGCTACACCTTC
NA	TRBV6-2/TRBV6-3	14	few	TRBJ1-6	CASSVGTGDSPLHF	TGTGCCAGCAGTGTAGGGACTGGGGATTCACCCCTCCACTTT
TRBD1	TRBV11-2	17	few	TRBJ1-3	CASSLFPTGGEGNTIYF	TGTGCCAGCAGCTTATTTCCGACAGGGGGCGAAGGAAACACCATATATTTT
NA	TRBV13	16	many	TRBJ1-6	CASRNSQGVGNSPLHF	TGTGCCAGCAGGAACAGCCAGGGAGTAGGCAATTCACCCCTCCACTTT
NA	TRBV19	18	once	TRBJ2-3	CASSIEGGGTLRTDTQYF	TGTGCCAGTAGTATAGAAGGCGGGGGCACACTAAGAACAGATACGCAGTATTTT
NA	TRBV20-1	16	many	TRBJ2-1	CSARGAQTLRQDEQFF	TGCAGTGCTAGAGGGGCCCAGACCCTGAGGCAGGATGAGCAGTTCTTC
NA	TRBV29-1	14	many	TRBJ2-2	CSCHGQRSTGELFF	TGCAGCTGTCATGGACAGCGTTCCACCGGGGAGCTGTTTTTT
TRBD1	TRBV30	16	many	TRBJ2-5	CAWTNQDRMIQETQYF	TGTGCCTGGACAAACCAGGACAGGATGATCCAAGAGACCCAGTACTTC
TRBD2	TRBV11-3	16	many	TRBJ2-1	CASSSLGGGKYNEQFF	TGTGCCAGCAGCTCCCTGGGCGGGGGGAAGTACAATGAGCAGTTCTTC
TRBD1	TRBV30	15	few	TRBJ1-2	CAWSKPGQGALGYTF	TGTGCCTGGAGTAAGCCGGGACAGGGGGCGCTTGGCTACACCTTC
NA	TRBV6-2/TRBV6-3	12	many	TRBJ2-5	CASSQTGQTQYF	TGTGCCAGCAGCCAGACTGGGCAGACCCAGTACTTC
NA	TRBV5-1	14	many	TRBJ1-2	CASNPGEGSGGYTF	TGCGCCAGCAACCCAGGCGAGGGATCGGGTGGCTACACCTTC
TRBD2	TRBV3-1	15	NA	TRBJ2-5	CASDPSGGAPETQYF	TGTGCCAGCGACCCTAGCGGGGGGGCCCCAGAGACCCAGTACTTC
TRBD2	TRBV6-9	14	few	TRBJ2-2	CASSYGGATGELFF	TGTGCCAGCAGTTACGGGGGGGCCACCGGGGAGCTGTTTTTT
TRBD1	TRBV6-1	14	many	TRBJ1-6	CASSGGQDNSPLHF	TGTGCCAGCAGTGGGGGACAGGATAATTCACCCCTCCACTTT
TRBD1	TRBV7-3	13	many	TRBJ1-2	CASSSGTGVGYTF	TGTGCCAGCAGCAGCGGGACAGGGGTTGGCTACACCTTC
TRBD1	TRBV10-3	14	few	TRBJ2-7	CAISRTGTDDEQYF	TGTGCCATCAGTCGGACAGGGACAGACGACGAGCAGTACTTC